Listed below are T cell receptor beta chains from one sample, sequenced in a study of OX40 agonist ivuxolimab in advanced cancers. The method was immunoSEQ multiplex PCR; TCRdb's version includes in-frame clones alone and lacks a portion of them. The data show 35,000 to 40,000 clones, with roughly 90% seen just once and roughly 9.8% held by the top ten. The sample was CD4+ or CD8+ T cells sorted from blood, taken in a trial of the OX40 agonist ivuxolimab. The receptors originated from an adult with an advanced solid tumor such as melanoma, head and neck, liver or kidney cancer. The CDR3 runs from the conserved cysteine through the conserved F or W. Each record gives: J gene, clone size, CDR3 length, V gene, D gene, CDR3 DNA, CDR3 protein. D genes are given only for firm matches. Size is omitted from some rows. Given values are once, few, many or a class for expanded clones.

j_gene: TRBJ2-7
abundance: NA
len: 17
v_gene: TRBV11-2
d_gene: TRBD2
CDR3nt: TGTGCCAGCAGCTTGAAACTAGCGGGAGAGAGGATCTACGAGCAGTACTTC
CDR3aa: CASSLKLAGERIYEQYF

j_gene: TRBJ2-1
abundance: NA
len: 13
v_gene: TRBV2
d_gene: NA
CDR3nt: TGTGCCCTCCGTGGGACCCAAAGGAATGAGCAGTTCTTC
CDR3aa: CALRGTQRNEQFF

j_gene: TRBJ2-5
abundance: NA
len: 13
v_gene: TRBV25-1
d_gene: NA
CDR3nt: TGTGCCAGCAGTGAATATCGCGGAGAGACCCAGTACTTC
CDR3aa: CASSEYRGETQYF

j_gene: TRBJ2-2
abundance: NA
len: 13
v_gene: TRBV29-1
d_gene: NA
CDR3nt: TGCAGCGTCTCGGACAGTATCACCGGGGAGCTGTTTTTT
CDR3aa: CSVSDSITGELFF

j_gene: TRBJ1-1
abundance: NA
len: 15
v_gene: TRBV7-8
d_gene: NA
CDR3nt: TGTGCCAGCAGCTCTCGGTGGGGGGCGGGCACTGAAGCTTTCTTT
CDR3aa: CASSSRWGAGTEAFF

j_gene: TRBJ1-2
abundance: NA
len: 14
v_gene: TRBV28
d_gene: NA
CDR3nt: TGTGCCAGCAGCCCTACCGGGATTTCGGGTGGCTACACCTTC
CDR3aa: CASSPTGISGGYTF

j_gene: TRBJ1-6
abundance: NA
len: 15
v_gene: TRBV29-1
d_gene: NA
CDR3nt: TGCAGCGACTTGTGGTCCAGGGGAGAAGAGACACCCCTCCACTTT
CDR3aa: CSDLWSRGEETPLHF

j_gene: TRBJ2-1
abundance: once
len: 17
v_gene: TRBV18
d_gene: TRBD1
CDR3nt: TGTGCCAGCTCACCTTCGGACAGGGGGCGTTTTTCGAATGAGCAGTTCTTC
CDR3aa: CASSPSDRGRFSNEQFF

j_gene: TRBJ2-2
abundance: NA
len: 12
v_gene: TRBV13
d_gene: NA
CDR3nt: TGTGCCAGCAGAGGGCGACCCGGGGAGCTGTTTTTT
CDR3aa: CASRGRPGELFF

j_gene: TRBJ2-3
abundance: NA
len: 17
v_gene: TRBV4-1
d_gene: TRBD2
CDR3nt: TGCGCCAGCAGCCAAGGGGCGTCTAGCGGATCCACAGATACGCAGTATTTT
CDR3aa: CASSQGASSGSTDTQYF

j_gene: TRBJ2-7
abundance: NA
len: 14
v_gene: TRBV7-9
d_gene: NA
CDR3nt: TGTGCCAGCAGCTCCTGGACGGATCCCTACGAGCAGTACTTC
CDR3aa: CASSSWTDPYEQYF

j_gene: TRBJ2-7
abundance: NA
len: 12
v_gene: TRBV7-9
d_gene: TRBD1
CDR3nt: TGTGCCACAACAGGGGGCCAATACGAGCAGTACTTC
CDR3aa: CATTGGQYEQYF

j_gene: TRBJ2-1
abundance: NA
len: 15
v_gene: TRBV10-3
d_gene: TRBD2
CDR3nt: TGTGCCATCAGTGTTGGACTAGACTCGTCCGTTTGGCAGTTCTTC
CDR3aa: CAISVGLDSSVWQFF

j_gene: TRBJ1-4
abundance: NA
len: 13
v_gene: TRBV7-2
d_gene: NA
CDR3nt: TGTGCCAGCAGCTTAGCGTGGGAAGAAAAACTGTTTTTT
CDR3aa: CASSLAWEEKLFF

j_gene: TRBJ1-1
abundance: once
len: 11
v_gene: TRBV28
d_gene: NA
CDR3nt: TGTGCCAGCAGCCCGAACACTGAAGCTTTCTTT
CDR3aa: CASSPNTEAFF

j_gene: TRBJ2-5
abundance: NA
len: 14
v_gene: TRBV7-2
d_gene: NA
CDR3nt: TGTGCCAGCAGCTTAGGGTGGGTACAAGAGACCCAGTACTTC
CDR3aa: CASSLGWVQETQYF

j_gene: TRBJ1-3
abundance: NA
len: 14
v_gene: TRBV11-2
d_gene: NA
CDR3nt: TGTGCCAGCAGCTTAGAGGGCTCTGGAAACACCATATATTTT
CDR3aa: CASSLEGSGNTIYF

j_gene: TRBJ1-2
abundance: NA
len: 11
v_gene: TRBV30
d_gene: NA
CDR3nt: TGTGCCTGGGGGGGAAACTATGGCTACACCTTC
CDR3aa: CAWGGNYGYTF

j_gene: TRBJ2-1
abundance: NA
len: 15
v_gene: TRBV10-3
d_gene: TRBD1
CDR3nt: TGTGCCATCAGTGGGGACAGGGTCTCCTACAATGAGCAGTTCTTC
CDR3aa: CAISGDRVSYNEQFF

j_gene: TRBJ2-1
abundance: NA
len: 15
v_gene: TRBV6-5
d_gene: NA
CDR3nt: TGTGCCAGCAGTCCCGGGGGAGCCGCCTACAATGAGCAGTTCTTC
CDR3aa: CASSPGGAAYNEQFF

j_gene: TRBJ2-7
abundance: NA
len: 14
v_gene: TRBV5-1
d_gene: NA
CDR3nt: TGCGCCAACAGCTTGGGCCAGGGCCTCTACGAGCAGTACTTC
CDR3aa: CANSLGQGLYEQYF

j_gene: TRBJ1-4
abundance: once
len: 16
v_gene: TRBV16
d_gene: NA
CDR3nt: TGTGCCAGCAGCGTTAATCCCGGGCCACGGGATGAAAAACTGTTTTTT
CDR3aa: CASSVNPGPRDEKLFF

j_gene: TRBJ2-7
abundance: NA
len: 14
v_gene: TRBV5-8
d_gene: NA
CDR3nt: TGTGCCAGCCTGAGGGGGGATGGGTCCTACGAGCAGTACTTC
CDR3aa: CASLRGDGSYEQYF

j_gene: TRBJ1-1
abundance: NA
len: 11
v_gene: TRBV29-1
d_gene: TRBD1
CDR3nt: TGCAGCGTCCAGGGGGTCACTGAAGCTTTCTTT
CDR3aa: CSVQGVTEAFF

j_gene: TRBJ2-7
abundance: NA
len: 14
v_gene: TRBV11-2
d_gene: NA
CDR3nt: TGTGCCAGCAGCTTAGAGGGGACTTTCTACGAGCAGTACTTC
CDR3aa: CASSLEGTFYEQYF

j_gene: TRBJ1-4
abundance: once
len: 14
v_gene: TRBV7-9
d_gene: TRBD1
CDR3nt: TGTGCCAGCAGCTTCAGGCAGGGGGAAGAAAAACTGTTTTTT
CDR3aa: CASSFRQGEEKLFF

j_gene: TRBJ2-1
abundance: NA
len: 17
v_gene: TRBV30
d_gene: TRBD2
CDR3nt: TGTGCCTGGAGTCCGCCCCCGGGACTAGCGGGGTCCAATGAGCAGTTCTTC
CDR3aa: CAWSPPPGLAGSNEQFF

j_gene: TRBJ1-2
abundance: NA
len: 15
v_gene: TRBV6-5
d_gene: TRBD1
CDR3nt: TGTGCCAGCAGTTCTGGACAGGGGGAGAACTATGGCTACACCTTC
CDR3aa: CASSSGQGENYGYTF

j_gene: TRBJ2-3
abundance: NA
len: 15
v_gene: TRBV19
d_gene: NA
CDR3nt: TGTGCCAGTAGTATAGGGACAGCCATCCAAGATACGCAGTATTTT
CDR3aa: CASSIGTAIQDTQYF

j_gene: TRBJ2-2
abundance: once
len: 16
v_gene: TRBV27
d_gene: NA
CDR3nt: TGTGCCACCTCTCCCTGGGGGGGCCTGAACACCGGGGAGCTGTTTTTT
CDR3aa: CATSPWGGLNTGELFF

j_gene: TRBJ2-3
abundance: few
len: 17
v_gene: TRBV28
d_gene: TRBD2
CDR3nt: TGTGCCAGCAGTTTATCAAATCTTCCCGCTAGCGGCAAGGGGCAGTATTTT
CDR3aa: CASSLSNLPASGKGQYF

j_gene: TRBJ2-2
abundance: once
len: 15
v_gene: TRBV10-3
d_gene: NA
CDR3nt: TGTGCCATCAGTGGGGGTGCCGGAAAGACCGGGGAGCTGTTTTTT
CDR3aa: CAISGGAGKTGELFF

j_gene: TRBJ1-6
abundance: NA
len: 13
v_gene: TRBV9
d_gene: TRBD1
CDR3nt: TGTGCCAGCCAGGACAGGGTTAATTCACCCCTCCACTTT
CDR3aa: CASQDRVNSPLHF

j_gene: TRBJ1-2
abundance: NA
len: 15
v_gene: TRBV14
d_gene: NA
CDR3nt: TGTGCCAGCAGCCAAGATGCGGAGACGTTCTATGGCTACACCTTC
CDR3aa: CASSQDAETFYGYTF

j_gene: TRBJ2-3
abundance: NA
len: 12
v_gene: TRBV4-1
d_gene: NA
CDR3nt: TGCGCCAGCAGCTGGCAAGGGGATACGCAGTATTTT
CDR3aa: CASSWQGDTQYF

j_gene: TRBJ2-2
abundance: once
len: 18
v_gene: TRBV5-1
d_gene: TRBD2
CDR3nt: TGCGCCAGCAGCTACGGACTAGCGGGGGGTTTGAACACCGGGGAGCTGTTTTTT
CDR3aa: CASSYGLAGGLNTGELFF

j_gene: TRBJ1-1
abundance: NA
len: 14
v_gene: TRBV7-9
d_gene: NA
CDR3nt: TGTGCCAGCAGCCCAGGGGTCTTATTGGCTGAAGCTTTCTTT
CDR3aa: CASSPGVLLAEAFF

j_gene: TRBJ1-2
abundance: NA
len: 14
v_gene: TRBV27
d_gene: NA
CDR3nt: TGTGCCACCAGACCCACCCCCGGGAACTATGGCTACACCTTC
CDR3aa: CATRPTPGNYGYTF

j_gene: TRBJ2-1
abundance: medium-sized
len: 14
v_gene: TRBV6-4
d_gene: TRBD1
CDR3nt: TGTGCCAGCAGTCCGGGACAGGGGGTCGGTGAGCAGTTCTTC
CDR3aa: CASSPGQGVGEQFF

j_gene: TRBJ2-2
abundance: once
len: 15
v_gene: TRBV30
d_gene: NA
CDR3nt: TGTGCCTGGAGTGATGGGGTCGGGGACACCGGGGAGCTGTTTTTT
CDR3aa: CAWSDGVGDTGELFF

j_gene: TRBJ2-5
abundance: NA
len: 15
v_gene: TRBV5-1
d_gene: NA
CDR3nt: TGCGCCAGCAGCTTCGGGACGGTGGGGGAAGAGACCCAGTACTTC
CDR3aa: CASSFGTVGEETQYF

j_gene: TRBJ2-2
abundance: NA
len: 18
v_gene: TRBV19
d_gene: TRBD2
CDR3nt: TGTGCCAGTAGTATAGACAGTCTGAGCGGGAGGGCCACCGGGGAGCTGTTTTTT
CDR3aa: CASSIDSLSGRATGELFF

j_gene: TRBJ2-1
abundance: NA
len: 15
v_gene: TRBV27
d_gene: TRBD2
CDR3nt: TGTGCCAGCAGTTTAAGCGGGAGGAACTACAATGAGCAGTTCTTC
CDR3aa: CASSLSGRNYNEQFF

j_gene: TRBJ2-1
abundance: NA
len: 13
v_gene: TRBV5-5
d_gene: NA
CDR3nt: TGTGCCAGCTGGTTTAGCTCCTACAATGAGCAGTTCTTC
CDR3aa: CASWFSSYNEQFF

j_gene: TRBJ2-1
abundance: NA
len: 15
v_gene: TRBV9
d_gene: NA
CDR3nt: TGTGCCAGCAGCGTAGCAGGCGGGACCGGTAATGAGCAGTTCTTC
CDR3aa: CASSVAGGTGNEQFF

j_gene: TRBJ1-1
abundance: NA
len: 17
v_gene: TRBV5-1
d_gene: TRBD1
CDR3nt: TGCGCCAGCAGCTTGACCGGGACAGGGGTCCGGAACACTGAAGCTTTCTTT
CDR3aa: CASSLTGTGVRNTEAFF

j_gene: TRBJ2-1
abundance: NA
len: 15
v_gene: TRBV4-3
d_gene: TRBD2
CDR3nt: TGCGCCAGCAGCCAAGGTCACGAGGGAGGGAATGAGCAGTTCTTC
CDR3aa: CASSQGHEGGNEQFF

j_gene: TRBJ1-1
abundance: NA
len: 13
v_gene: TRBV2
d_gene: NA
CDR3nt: TGTGCCAGCAGGAGCACACCGAACACTGAAGCTTTCTTT
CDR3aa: CASRSTPNTEAFF

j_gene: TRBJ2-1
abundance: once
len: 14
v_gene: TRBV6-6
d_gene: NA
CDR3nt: TGTGCCAGCAGTTATTACGGACCTCACGGAGGGCAGTTCTTC
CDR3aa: CASSYYGPHGGQFF

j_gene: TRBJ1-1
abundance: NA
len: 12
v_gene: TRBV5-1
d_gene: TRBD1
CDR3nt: TGCGCCAGCAGCCTAACAGGGGGCGAAGCTTTCTTT
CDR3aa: CASSLTGGEAFF

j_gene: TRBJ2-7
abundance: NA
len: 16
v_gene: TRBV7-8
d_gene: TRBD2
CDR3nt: TGTGCCAGCAGCATAGCCAGGACTAGCGGGACCTACGAGCAGTACTTC
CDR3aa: CASSIARTSGTYEQYF

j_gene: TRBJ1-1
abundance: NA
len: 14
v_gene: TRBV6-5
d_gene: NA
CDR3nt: TGTGCCAGCAGTTACTCGGGTTGGAACACTGAAGCTTTCTTT
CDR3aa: CASSYSGWNTEAFF

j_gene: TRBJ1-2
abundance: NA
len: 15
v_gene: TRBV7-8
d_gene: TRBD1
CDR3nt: TGTGCCAGCAGCTTAGCCCGGGGACAGGGGGACGGCTACACCTTC
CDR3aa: CASSLARGQGDGYTF

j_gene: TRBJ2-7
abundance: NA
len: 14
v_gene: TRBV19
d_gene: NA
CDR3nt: TGTGCCAGTAGTATGATAGGGAAGGCCTACGAGCAGTACTTC
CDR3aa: CASSMIGKAYEQYF

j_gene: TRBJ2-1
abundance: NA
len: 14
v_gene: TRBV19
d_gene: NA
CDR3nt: TGTGCCAGTAGTATAAGAACGAAGAACAATGAGCAGTTCTTC
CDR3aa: CASSIRTKNNEQFF